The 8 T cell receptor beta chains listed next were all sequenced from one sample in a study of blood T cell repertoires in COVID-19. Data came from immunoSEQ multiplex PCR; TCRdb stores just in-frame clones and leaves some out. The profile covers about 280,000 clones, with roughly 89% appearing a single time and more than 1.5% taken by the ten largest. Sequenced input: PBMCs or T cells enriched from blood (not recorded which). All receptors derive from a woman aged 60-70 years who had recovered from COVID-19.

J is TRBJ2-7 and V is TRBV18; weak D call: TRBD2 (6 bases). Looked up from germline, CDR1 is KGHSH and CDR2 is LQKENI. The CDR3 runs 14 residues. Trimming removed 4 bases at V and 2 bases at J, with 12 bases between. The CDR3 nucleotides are TGTGCCAGCTCACGCCCAGGAGGGGCCTACGAGCAGTACTTC. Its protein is CASSRPGGAYEQYF.

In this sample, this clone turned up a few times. This CDR3 reads CASSGQVYEQYF. Here the CDR3 DNA reads TGTGCCAGTAGTGGACAGGTATACGAGCAGTACTTC. The chain combines TRBV19 with TRBJ2-7; TRBD1 agrees at 7 bases. The germline V gene has CDR1 LNHDA and CDR2 SQIVND (reference sequence). The CDR3 totals 12 residues. J lost 4 bases, V lost 5 bases, and 2 bases had no gene match.

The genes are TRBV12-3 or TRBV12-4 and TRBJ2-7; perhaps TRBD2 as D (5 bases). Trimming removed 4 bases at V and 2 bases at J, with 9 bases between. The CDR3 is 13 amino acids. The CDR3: CASSSPEAYEQYF. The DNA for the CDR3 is TGTGCCAGCAGTTCACCGGAGGCCTACGAGCAGTACTTC.

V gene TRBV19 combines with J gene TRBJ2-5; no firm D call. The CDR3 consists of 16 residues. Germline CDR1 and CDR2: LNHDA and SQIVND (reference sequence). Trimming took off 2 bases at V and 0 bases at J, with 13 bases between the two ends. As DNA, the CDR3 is TGTGCCAGTAGTATACAACAGACGGCGTACCAAGAGACCCAGTACTTC. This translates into CASSIQQTAYQETQYF.

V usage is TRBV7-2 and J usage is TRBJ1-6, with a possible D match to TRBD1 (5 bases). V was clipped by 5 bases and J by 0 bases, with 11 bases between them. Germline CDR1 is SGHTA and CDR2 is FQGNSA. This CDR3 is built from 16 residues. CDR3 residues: CASSPGGNSYNSPLHF. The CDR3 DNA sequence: TGTGCCAGCAGCCCCGGGGGGAACTCCTATAATTCACCCCTCCACTTT.

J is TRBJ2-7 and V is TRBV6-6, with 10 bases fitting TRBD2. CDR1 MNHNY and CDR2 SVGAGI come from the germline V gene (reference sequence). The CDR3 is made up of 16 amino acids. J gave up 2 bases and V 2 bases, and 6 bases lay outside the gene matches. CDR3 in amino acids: CASSYNLAGATYEQYF. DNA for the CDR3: TGTGCCAGCAGTTACAACCTAGCGGGGGCTACCTACGAGCAGTACTTC.

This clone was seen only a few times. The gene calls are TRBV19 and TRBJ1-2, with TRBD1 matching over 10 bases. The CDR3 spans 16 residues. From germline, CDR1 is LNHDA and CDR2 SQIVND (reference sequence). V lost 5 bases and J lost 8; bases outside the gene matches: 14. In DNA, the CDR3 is TGTGCCAGTAGTCTCCTAGGGGACAGGGGCGTGAAGGGCTACACCTTC. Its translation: CASSLLGDRGVKGYTF.

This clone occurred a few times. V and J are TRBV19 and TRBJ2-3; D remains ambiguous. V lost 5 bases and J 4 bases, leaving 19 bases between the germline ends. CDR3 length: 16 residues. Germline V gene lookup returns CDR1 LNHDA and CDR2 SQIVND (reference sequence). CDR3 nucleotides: TGTGCCAGTAGTCACCACTTGCCGCAGAGCGCAGATACGCAGTATTTT. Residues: CASSHHLPQSADTQYF. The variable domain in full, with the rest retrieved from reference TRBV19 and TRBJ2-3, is DGGITQSPKYLFRKEGQNVTLSCEQNLNHDAMYWYRQDPGQGLRLIYYSQIVNDFQKGDIAEGYSVSREKKESFPLTVTSAQKNPTAFYLCASSHHLPQSADTQYFGPGTRLTVL.